The 16 T cell receptor beta chains in this list originate from one sample, sequenced in a study of cytomegalovirus exposure and HLA in healthy donors. PCR employed 60 Vbeta and 13 Jbeta primers. Profiling relied on immunoSEQ multiplex PCR, and the TCRdb table lists in-frame clones only, not all of them. The table for this sample gives some 96,000 clones. Sequenced material: PBMCs. These receptors were collected from a woman younger than 45 in good health and CMV-seronegative.

This chain links TRBV28 with TRBJ2-1; 7 bases line up with TRBD2. CDR3 length: 15 amino acids. The V gene end was trimmed by 5 bases and the J gene end by 1 base; junction bases not matched to a gene: 5. Germline values: CDR1 MDHEN, CDR2 SYDVKM. The chain's CDR3 is CASSPMGGSYNEQFF. In nucleotides, the CDR3 is TGTGCCAGCAGTCCCATGGGGGGGTCCTACAATGAGCAGTTCTTC.

The chain is built from TRBV7-2 and TRBJ2-7; 13 nucleotides agree with TRBD2. Per the germline V gene, CDR1 is SGHTA and CDR2 is FQGNSA. The CDR3 is made up of 17 amino acids. Trimming removed 2 bases from V and 4 bases from J; junction bases left unmatched: 8. DNA of the CDR3: TGTGCCAGCAGCTTATACCGATCGGGACTAGCGGGGTACGAGCAGTACTTC. Amino acids: CASSLYRSGLAGYEQYF.

The V call is TRBV29-1, the J call TRBJ2-2, with 7 bases matching TRBD2. CDR1 and CDR2 from the germline V gene are SQVTM and ANQGSEA. V was clipped by 5 bases and J by 3 bases; unmatched bases: 9. The CDR3 sequence is 15 residues long. CDR3 protein: CSVFLGLADTGELFF. The CDR3 bases are TGCAGCGTTTTTTTGGGGCTAGCGGACACCGGGGAGCTGTTTTTT.

The J gene is TRBJ2-2, the V gene TRBV4-1, with D perhaps matching TRBD2 (5 bases). Trimming removed 1 base from V and 4 bases from J, with 13 bases in between. CDR3 length: 16 amino acids. Germline V lookup: CDR1 MGHRA, CDR2 YSYEKL. Here the CDR3 reads CASSQVRVMGTGELFF. DNA of the CDR3: TGCGCCAGCAGCCAAGTGAGGGTTATGGGCACCGGGGAGCTGTTTTTT.

The rearrangement links TRBV19 to TRBJ1-5; D gene uncertain. The V gene lost 7 bases and the J gene lost 0 bases, with 16 bases spanning the gap. The CDR3 spans 16 residues. Germline V gene sequence: CDR1 LNHDA, CDR2 SQIVND (reference sequence). The CDR3 DNA sequence: TGTGCCAGTACCCTATGGAGTATCAGTAGCAATCAGCCCCAGCATTTT. Its protein product is CASTLWSISSNQPQHF. Variable domain in full (rest from reference TRBV19 and TRBJ1-5): DGGITQSPKYLFRKEGQNVTLSCEQNLNHDAMYWYRQDPGQGLRLIYYSQIVNDFQKGDIAEGYSVSREKKESFPLTVTSAQKNPTAFYLCASTLWSISSNQPQHFGDGTRLSIL.

V and J are TRBV28 and TRBJ1-4, with TRBD1 matching over 8 bases. V gave up 6 bases and J gave up 8 bases; unmatched junction bases: 5. The CDR3 contains 13 residues. Germline V gene data show CDR1 as MDHEN and CDR2 as SYDVKM. In DNA, the CDR3 is TGTGCCAGCAGAACAGGGGGGATGGAAAAACTGTTTTTT. As protein: CASRTGGMEKLFF. Using reference TRBV28 and TRBJ1-4 for the parts outside the CDR3, the full variable domain is DVKVTQSSRYLVKRTGEKVFLECVQDMDHENMFWYRQDPGLGLRLIYFSYDVKMKEKGDIPEGYSVSREKKERFSLILESASTNQTSMYLCASRTGGMEKLFFGSGTQLSVL.

The chain uses TRBV12-1 and TRBJ2-3; the table's TRBD2 call for D was not verified on the DNA. TRBV12-1 is classified as a pseudogene. The CDR3 contains 16 residues. DNA of the CDR3: TGTGCCAGCAGCCCGTGGACTAGCGGGAACTTTGATACGCAGTATTTT. Protein product: CASSPWTSGNFDTQYF.

The J gene is TRBJ2-5, the V gene TRBV7-2; 10 bases match TRBD2. The V segment lost 3 bases and the J segment 2 bases; nucleotides outside the gene matches: 3. CDR1 and CDR2 (germline): SGHTA, FQGNSA. This CDR3 has 15 amino acids. CDR3 residues: CASSFQLAGQETQYF. As DNA, the CDR3 is TGTGCCAGCAGCTTCCAACTAGCGGGACAAGAGACCCAGTACTTC.

The rearrangement joins TRBV5-4 to TRBJ2-3; TRBD2 aligns across 10 bases. Germline CDR1 SGHNT, CDR2 YYREEE (reference sequence). This CDR3 has 17 amino acids. V dropped 3 bases and J dropped 0; count of bases not matched to a gene: 7. CDR3 bases: TGTGCCAGCAGCTCCGGGACTAGCGAACCTAGCACAGATACGCAGTATTTT. This encodes CASSSGTSEPSTDTQYF.

CDR3 protein: CASSQVAGRREQYF. The DNA for the CDR3 is TGTGCCAGCAGCCAAGTCGCGGGCAGACGCGAGCAGTACTTC. The rearrangement uses TRBV14 and TRBJ2-7, with a weak D call TRBD2 (5 bases). The CDR3 is 14 residues long. Trimming shortened V by 1 base and J by 6 bases, and 13 bases separated the two germline ends. The germline gives CDR1 SGHDN, CDR2 FVKESK.

The chain is built from TRBV10-3 and TRBJ2-5; 10 bases are a match to TRBD1. Judging by the DNA end, TRBJ2-7 fits better; the J call may be wrong. The CDR3 covers 16 residues. Germline CDR1 ENHRY, CDR2 SYGVKD. The CDR3 here is CAISPSRTGGAYEQYF. In DNA, the CDR3 is TGTGCCATCAGTCCTAGCAGGACAGGGGGTGCCTACGAGCAGTACTTC.

This sequence joins TRBV14 and TRBJ2-3, with 8 bases that match TRBD1. This CDR3 contains 15 residues. The germline CDR1 and CDR2 sequences are SGHDN and FVKESK. V shed 4 bases and J 5 bases; nucleotides not matched to a gene: 8. The CDR3 sequence is CASSLAGGWGDTQYF. CDR3 coding DNA: TGTGCCAGCAGCCTCGCAGGGGGCTGGGGAGATACGCAGTATTTT.

The V and J genes are TRBV5-4 and TRBJ2-5; D might be TRBD2 (5 bases). V was cut by 0 bases and J by 5 bases, with 8 bases left in between. In germline, CDR1 is SGHNT, CDR2 YYREEE (reference sequence). CDR3 length: 13 residues. The CDR3 loop is CASSLGQRETQYF. The CDR3 DNA follows: TGTGCCAGCAGCTTGGGCCAGCGGGAGACCCAGTACTTC.

V gene TRBV30 combines with J gene TRBJ1-1; D gene unclear. Germline CDR1 GTSNPN, CDR2 SVGIG (reference sequence). This CDR3 region has 14 residues. Between the trimmed V and J ends, which lost 8 bases and 1 base, there was a span of 17 bases. The CDR3 sequence: CAAEEAKENTEAFF. CDR3 nucleotide sequence: TGTGCCGCCGAGGAGGCCAAAGAGAACACTGAAGCTTTCTTT.

The chain links TRBV15 to TRBJ1-6, with D possibly matching TRBD1 (5 bases). Germline values: CDR1 LNHNV, CDR2 YYDKDF (reference sequence). The length of the CDR3 is 16 residues. V was shortened by 4 bases and J by 8 bases, with 18 bases between the two germline ends. CDR3 DNA: TGTGCCACCAGCAATCCCGTTGGCAGGGTTTATTCACCCCTCCACTTT. Protein product: CATSNPVGRVYSPLHF.

The chain combines TRBV7-9 with TRBJ2-7; 7 bases match TRBD2. V lost 8 bases, J lost 2 bases, and 12 bases stayed unmatched. Per the germline V gene, CDR1 is SEHNR and CDR2 is FQNEAQ (reference sequence). The CDR3 contains 15 residues. As DNA, the CDR3 is TGTGCCAGCCTTCATCCGGCGGGGGAAACCTACGAGCAGTACTTC. Protein: CASLHPAGETYEQYF.